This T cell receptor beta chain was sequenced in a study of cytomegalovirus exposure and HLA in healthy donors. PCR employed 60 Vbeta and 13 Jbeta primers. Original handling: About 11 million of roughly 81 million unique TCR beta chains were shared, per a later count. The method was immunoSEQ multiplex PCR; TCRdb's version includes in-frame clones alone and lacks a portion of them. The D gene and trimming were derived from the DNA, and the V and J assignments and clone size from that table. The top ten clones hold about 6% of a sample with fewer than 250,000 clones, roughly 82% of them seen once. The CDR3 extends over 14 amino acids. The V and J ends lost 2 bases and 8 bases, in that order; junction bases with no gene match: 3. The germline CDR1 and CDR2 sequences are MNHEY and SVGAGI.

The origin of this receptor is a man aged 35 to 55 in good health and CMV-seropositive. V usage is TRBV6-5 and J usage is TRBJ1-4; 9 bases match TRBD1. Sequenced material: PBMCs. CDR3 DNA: TGTGCCAGCAGTTACACAGGGGGCGAAGAAAAACTGTTTTTT. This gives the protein CASSYTGGEEKLFF.